Presented here are 5 T cell receptor beta chains from one specimen sequenced in a study of spatial heterogeneity in lung cancer. TCRdb analysed the 5' RACE reads with MiXCR anew, one entry per CDR3 protein. The sample consists of about 92,000 distinct CDR3 sequences, about 12% of them appearing once. The time point denotes: sample taken at primary tumor resection. In each case, whole RNA from tumor, nontumor lung or frozen PBMC was sequenced unsorted. This sample comprised PBMCs, obtained at surgery. These receptors were taken from a male donor with early-stage non-small cell lung cancer.

CDR3 coding DNA: TGTGCCAGCAGCTTCGGCCCCGGGACTAGCGGGAGGGCAGCCAAAAACATTCAGTACTTC. Its protein is CASSFGPGTSGRAAKNIQYF. This chain uses TRBV7-3 with TRBJ2-4, with 16 bases fitting TRBD2. Germline V gene data show CDR1 as SGHTA and CDR2 as FQGTGA. The CDR3 is made up of 20 amino acids. Trimming cost V 3 bases and J 0 bases; bases outside gene matches: 8.

The table lists this clonotype with a few counts. V is TRBV28 and J is TRBJ2-4; unclear D gene. V dropped 8 bases and J dropped 6 bases, with 17 bases sitting between them. There are 14 residues in the CDR3. CDR1 is MDHEN and CDR2 is SYDVKM in the germline V gene. CDR3 loop: CASRRSIGRNIQYF. For the CDR3, the DNA is TGTGCCAGCCGTCGATCCATCGGACGAAACATTCAGTACTTC.

This clonotype showed up just a few times. V and J are TRBV7-2 and TRBJ1-1; D is unclear. This CDR3 comprises 16 residues. Per the germline V gene, CDR1 is SGHTA and CDR2 is FQGNSA. V was trimmed by 0 bases and J by 1 base, leaving 12 bases between them. The CDR3 DNA reads TGTGCCAGCAGCTTAGCGGCCCTGCAGCCGAACACTGAAGCTTTCTTT. Protein sequence: CASSLAALQPNTEAFF.

The chain recombines TRBV4-3 with TRBJ1-1, with D perhaps matching TRBD1 (5 bases). This CDR3 is built from 16 residues. V was shortened by 0 bases and J by 1 base, with 12 bases between the two germline ends. Germline values: CDR1 LGHNA, CDR2 YSLEER. The CDR3 DNA is TGCGCCAGCAGCCAAGAACTCGGCAGGGAGAACACTGAAGCTTTCTTT. Translation: CASSQELGRENTEAFF.

This clonotype was observed a few times. This sequence joins TRBV20-1 and TRBJ1-4; D gene unclear. With 1 base removed from V and 3 bases from J, the gap between germline ends came to 9 bases. Germline V CDR1 and CDR2: DFQATT, SNEGSKA (reference sequence). This CDR3 contains 14 residues. CDR3 sequence reads: CSARVPGANEKLFF. CDR3 bases: TGCAGTGCTAGAGTCCCCGGGGCTAATGAAAAACTGTTTTTT.